This record covers a single T cell receptor (beta chain). Germline CDR1 reads MNHNS; CDR2 reads SASEGT. J lost 5 bases, V lost 0 bases, and 5 bases had no gene match. The CDR3 contains 15 residues. This sample is drawn from a study of blood T cell repertoires in COVID-19. As for the study in general: Samples taken during acute and convalescent COVID-19 were collected in the United States, Italy and Spain. PBMCs, B-cell-depleted T cells, or T cells provided the cDNA or gDNA that made up the material.

Authors' processing steps: Estimated nucleated cell counts came from reference gene primer amplification. Clones were sequenced by immunoSEQ multiplex PCR, and TCRdb holds only the in-frame ones, with some missing. V, J and clone size derive from that table, while D and trimming were established from the DNA sequence. The sample includes roughly 240,000 clones, just under 85% of them seen just once. This clonotype was obtained from a woman aged 80 or over with acute or convalescent COVID-19. Material for sequencing was peripheral blood. The chain couples TRBV6-1 to TRBJ1-2, with 8 bases that match TRBD1. The CDR3 DNA sequence: TGTGCCAGCAGTGAAGCGACAGGGGCCCAGTATGGCTACACCTTC. Residues: CASSEATGAQYGYTF.